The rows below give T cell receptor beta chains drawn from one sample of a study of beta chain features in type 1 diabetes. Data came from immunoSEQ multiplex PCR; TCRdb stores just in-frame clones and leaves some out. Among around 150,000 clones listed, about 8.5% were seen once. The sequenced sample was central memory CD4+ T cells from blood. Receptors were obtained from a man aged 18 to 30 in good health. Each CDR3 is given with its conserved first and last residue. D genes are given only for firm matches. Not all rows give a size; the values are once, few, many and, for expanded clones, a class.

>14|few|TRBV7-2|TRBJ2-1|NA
TGTGCCAGCAGCGCGGGACAGAGCGTGGATGAGCAGTTCTTC
CASSAGQSVDEQFF
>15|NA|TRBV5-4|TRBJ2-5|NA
TGTGCCAGCAGCCCCGCGGAAGAACAGGGAGAGACCCAGTACTTC
CASSPAEEQGETQYF
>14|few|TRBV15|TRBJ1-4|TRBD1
TGTGCCACCAGCAACCGGCAGGGGGTTGAAAAACTGTTTTTT
CATSNRQGVEKLFF
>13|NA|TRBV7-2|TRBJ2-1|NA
TGTGCCAGCAGGGCAGGGTCCGAGGATGAGCAGTTCTTC
CASRAGSEDEQFF
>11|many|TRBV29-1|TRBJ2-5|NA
TGCAGCGTTGTGGAGCAAGAGACCCAGTACTTC
CSVVEQETQYF
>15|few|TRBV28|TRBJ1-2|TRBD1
TGTGCCAGCAGTCTGCAACCGGGGACAGTCTATGGCTACACCTTC
CASSLQPGTVYGYTF
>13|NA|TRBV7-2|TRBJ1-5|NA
TGTGCCAGCAGCTTAGCCGGAGATCAGCCCCAGCATTTT
CASSLAGDQPQHF
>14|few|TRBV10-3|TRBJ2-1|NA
TGTGCCATCAGGGGGGACTCCATCGGCGATGAGCAGTTCTTC
CAIRGDSIGDEQFF
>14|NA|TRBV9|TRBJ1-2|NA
TGTGCCAGCAGCGTGGGCAGGGGAAACTATGGCTACACCTTC
CASSVGRGNYGYTF
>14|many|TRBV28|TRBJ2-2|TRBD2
TGTGCCAGCAGAAGCGGGGGGCTAGTTGGGGAGCTGTTTTTT
CASRSGGLVGELFF
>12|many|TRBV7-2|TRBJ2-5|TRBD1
TGTGCCACCGCGACAGGGGGAGAGACCCAGTACTTC
CATATGGETQYF
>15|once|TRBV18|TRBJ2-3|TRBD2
TGTGCCAGCTCACAGGGACTAGCGGGAGCAGATACGCAGTATTTT
CASSQGLAGADTQYF
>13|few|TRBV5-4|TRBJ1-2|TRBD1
TGTGCCAGCAGCTTGTACAGGGGCTATGGCTACACCTTC
CASSLYRGYGYTF
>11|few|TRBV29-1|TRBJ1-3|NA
TGCAGCGTGACAGGTGGAAACACCATATATTTT
CSVTGGNTIYF
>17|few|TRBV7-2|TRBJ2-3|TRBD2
TGTGCCAGCAGCCCCCATGGCAGCGGGGGGGTTCCGGATACGCAGTATTTT
CASSPHGSGGVPDTQYF
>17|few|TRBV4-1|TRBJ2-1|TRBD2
TGCGCCAGCAGCCAAGATCGGGGGACTAGCGGGAGGGTTGGGCAGTTCTTC
CASSQDRGTSGRVGQFF
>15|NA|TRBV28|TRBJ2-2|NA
TGTGCCAGCAGTTTCGTCCCGGGAGATACCGGGGAGCTGTTTTTT
CASSFVPGDTGELFF
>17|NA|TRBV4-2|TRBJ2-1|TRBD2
TGTGCCAGCAGCCAAGTGGCTAGCGGGGGGGTCTACAATGAGCAGTTCTTC
CASSQVASGGVYNEQFF
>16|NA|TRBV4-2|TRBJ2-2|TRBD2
TGTGCCAGCAGCCAAGAGGCGGGAGCGAACACCGGGGAGCTGTTTTTT
CASSQEAGANTGELFF
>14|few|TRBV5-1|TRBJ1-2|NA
TGCGCCAGCAGCTTGGGCCAACAGGCTGATGGCTACACCTTC
CASSLGQQADGYTF
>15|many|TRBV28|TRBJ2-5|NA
TGTGCCAGCAGACATGGCGGGGCAGACCAAGAGACCCAGTACTTC
CASRHGGADQETQYF